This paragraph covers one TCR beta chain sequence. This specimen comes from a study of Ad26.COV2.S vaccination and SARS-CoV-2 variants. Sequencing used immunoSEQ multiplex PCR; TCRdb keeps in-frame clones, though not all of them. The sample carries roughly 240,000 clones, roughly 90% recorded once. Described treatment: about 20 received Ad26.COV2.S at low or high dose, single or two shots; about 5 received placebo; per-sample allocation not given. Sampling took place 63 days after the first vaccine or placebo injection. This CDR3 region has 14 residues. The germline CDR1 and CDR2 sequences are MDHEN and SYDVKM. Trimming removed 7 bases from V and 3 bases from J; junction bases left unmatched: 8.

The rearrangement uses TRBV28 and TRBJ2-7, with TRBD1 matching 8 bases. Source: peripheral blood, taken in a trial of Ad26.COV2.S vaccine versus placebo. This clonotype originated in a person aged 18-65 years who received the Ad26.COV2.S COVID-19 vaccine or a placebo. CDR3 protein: CASIRGTGLYEQYF. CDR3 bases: TGTGCCAGCATCCGAGGGACAGGCCTCTACGAGCAGTACTTC. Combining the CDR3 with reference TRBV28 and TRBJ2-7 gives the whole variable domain DVKVTQSSRYLVKRTGEKVFLECVQDMDHENMFWYRQDPGLGLRLIYFSYDVKMKEKGDIPEGYSVSREKKERFSLILESASTNQTSMYLCASIRGTGLYEQYFGPGTRLTVT.